This T cell receptor beta chain was recovered during a study of cytomegalovirus exposure and HLA in healthy donors. The donors were part of the validation cohort of roughly 110 subjects. That cohort was separate from the first cohort, which comprised fewer than 800 subjects. Sequenced by immunoSEQ multiplex PCR; TCRdb stores in-frame clones only, minus some. Of 50,000 to 65,000 clones listed, 89% were seen once; the top ten hold 7.5% to 10%. Source material: PBMCs. The sequence was obtained from a woman under 30 in good health and CMV-seropositive.

The CDR3 region has the DNA TGTGCCAGCAGCCTGAGACAGGGAGGAGAAAAACTGTTTTTT. This encodes CASSLRQGGEKLFF. This chain joins TRBV7-6 and TRBJ1-4; 7 nucleotides line up with TRBD1. The CDR3 loop spans 14 amino acids. The germline gives CDR1 SGHVS, CDR2 FNYEAQ. J was trimmed by 8 bases and V by 5 bases; bases with no gene match: 8.